This T cell receptor (beta chain) was found in a study of T-cell reconstitution after alpha-beta-depleted transplantation in children. This clonotype was picked up many times. V lost 0 bases, J lost 1 base, and 14 bases lay in between. The CDR3 covers 16 residues. The germline CDR1 and CDR2 sequences are SGHRS and YFSETQ. Preparing the TCRbeta library involved the use of unique molecular identifiers. MiXCR, applied by TCRdb to the PCR reads, yields one record per CDR3 protein. Of hundreds of thousands of distinct CDR3 sequences listed, under 15% are singletons. The TCR sequence derives from a girl aged 2 to 9 with congenital amegakaryocytic thrombocytopenia, due to receive a stem cell transplant. The sequences come from PBMCs, collected before TCRalphabeta/CD19-depleted stem cell transplant. This chain links TRBV5-1 with TRBJ2-7, with no clear D. Here the CDR3 reads CASSLGVARLSYEQYF. The CDR3 region has the DNA TGCGCCAGCAGCTTGGGGGTGGCCAGGCTTTCCTACGAGCAGTACTTC.